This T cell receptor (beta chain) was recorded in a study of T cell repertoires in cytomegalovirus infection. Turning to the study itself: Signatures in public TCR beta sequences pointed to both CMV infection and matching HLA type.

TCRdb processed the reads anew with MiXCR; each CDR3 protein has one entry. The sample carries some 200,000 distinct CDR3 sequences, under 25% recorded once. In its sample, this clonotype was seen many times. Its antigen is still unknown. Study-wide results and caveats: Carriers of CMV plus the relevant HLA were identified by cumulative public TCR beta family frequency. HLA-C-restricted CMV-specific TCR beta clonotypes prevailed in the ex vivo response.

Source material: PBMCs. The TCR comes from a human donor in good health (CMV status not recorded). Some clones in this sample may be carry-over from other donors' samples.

CDR3 amino acids: CASSQTPGQAANEQYF. As DNA, the CDR3 is TGTGCCAGCAGCCAAACACCGGGACAGGCTGCCAACGAGCAGTACTTC. The J gene is TRBJ2-7, the V gene TRBV7-2, with 8 bases lining up with TRBD1. Germline V CDR1 and CDR2: SGHTA, FQGNSA. CDR3 length: 16 amino acids. V gave up 5 bases and J gave up 5 bases; unmatched junction bases: 14.